A single T cell receptor (beta chain) is shown here with its context. This specimen belongs to a study of blood T cell repertoires in COVID-19. On the study more broadly: PBMCs, B-cell-depleted T cells, or T cells were the source of the cDNA or gDNA that made up the material.

As handled by the study authors: Amplification of reference gene primers was used by the study to estimate nucleated cell counts. Clones were read by immunoSEQ multiplex PCR, and TCRdb kept only the in-frame ones, dropping some. Clone size and V and J calls were adopted from that table, with D and trimming inferred from the DNA. The table includes approximately 210,000 clones, approximately 81% detected once. Trimming cost V 1 base and J 7 bases, with 23 bases left between them. The CDR3 has 17 residues. Germline lookup yields CDR1 LGHNA and CDR2 YNFKEQ. The material sequenced was peripheral blood. The clonotype was recovered from a man under 40 with active or convalescent COVID-19. The chain has TRBV4-2 and TRBJ2-7; the D gene is possibly TRBD2 (6 bases). CDR3 coding DNA: TGTGCCAGCAGCCAAGGAAGCGGGCCGGAGGGGTTATTGGAGCAGTACTTC. This encodes CASSQGSGPEGLLEQYF.